This is a list of T cell receptor beta chains from one sample in a study of shared clonotypes between healthy human individuals. Measured with immunoSEQ multiplex PCR; TCRdb has only the in-frame clones, and not every one. Altogether about 2.1 million clones are present, roughly 95% being singletons, with the ten largest covering 1.5% to 2%. Sample: naive CD8+ T cells from PBMCs. These receptor sequences come from a man between 18 and 29 years old in good health. Some clones in this sample may be carry-over from other donors' samples. Both conserved end residues are part of each CDR3. D genes are given only for firm matches. Size tells how often a clone was seen (once, few, many) or the class of an expanded clone, and some rows leave it out.

len,j_gene,v_gene,d_gene,abundance,CDR3aa,CDR3nt
15,TRBJ2-7,TRBV19,-,-,CASSIYPGVTYEQYF,TGTGCCAGTAGTATTTATCCGGGGGTGACCTACGAGCAGTACTTC
15,TRBJ1-2,TRBV11-2,-,-,CASSPPRGGEGGYTF,TGTGCCAGCAGCCCCCCAAGGGGGGGAGAAGGTGGCTACACCTTC
15,TRBJ2-5,TRBV28,-,-,CASTVAVGGQETQYF,TGTGCCAGCACCGTAGCGGTGGGGGGTCAAGAGACCCAGTACTTC
12,TRBJ1-1,TRBV7-9,TRBD1,-,CASSLGGTGPYF,TGTGCCAGCAGCTTAGGTGGGACAGGTCCATATTTT
15,TRBJ2-1,TRBV4-1,TRBD2,-,CASSQPGLASNEQFF,TGCGCCAGCAGCCAGCCGGGACTAGCGTCTAATGAGCAGTTCTTC
14,TRBJ2-7,TRBV5-1,TRBD1,-,CASSGRTGGLEQYF,TGCGCCAGCAGCGGACGGACAGGGGGCCTCGAGCAGTACTTC
14,TRBJ2-5,TRBV5-1,-,-,CASSLEGNQETQYF,TGCGCCAGCAGCTTGGAAGGTAACCAAGAGACCCAGTACTTC
13,TRBJ2-1,TRBV6-5,-,-,CASSYRVGNEQFF,TGTGCCAGCAGTTACAGGGTCGGCAATGAGCAGTTCTTC
18,TRBJ2-3,TRBV2,-,few,CASSEAGQSSGLTDTQYF,TGTGCCAGCAGTGAGGCGGGGCAGAGTAGCGGACTCACAGATACGCAGTATTTT
11,TRBJ2-5,TRBV5-4,-,-,CASSGGQTQYF,TGTGCCAGCAGCGGGGGCCAAACCCAGTACTTC
12,TRBJ2-7,TRBV5-1,-,few,CASSLYDYEQYF,TGCGCCAGCAGCTTATACGACTACGAGCAGTACTTC
14,TRBJ2-2,TRBV5-6,-,-,CASSFSTDTGELFF,TGTGCCAGCAGCTTTTCTACAGACACCGGGGAGCTGTTTTTT
14,TRBJ2-7,TRBV9,-,-,CASSVDASSYEQYF,TGTGCCAGCAGCGTAGATGCGAGCTCCTACGAGCAGTACTTC
14,TRBJ2-7,TRBV28,-,-,CASTSGGEAYEQYF,TGTGCCAGCACCTCAGGGGGGGAAGCCTACGAGCAGTACTTC
15,TRBJ2-3,TRBV28,-,-,CASSPRDGGTDTQYF,TGTGCCAGCAGCCCGCGGGATGGGGGTACAGATACGCAGTATTTT
14,TRBJ2-5,TRBV4-1,-,-,CASSQDYQAETQYF,TGCGCCAGCAGCCAAGATTACCAGGCGGAGACCCAGTACTTC
17,TRBJ2-3,TRBV27,TRBD2,-,CASSYSRLAGEGGTQYF,TGTGCCAGCAGTTACTCCAGACTAGCGGGGGAGGGGGGTACGCAGTATTTT
12,TRBJ1-2,TRBV29-1,-,-,CSALGGLYGYTF,TGCAGCGCATTGGGCGGCCTCTATGGCTACACCTTC
15,TRBJ2-1,TRBV30,TRBD2,-,CAWSSGTHRYNEQFF,TGTGCCTGGAGTAGCGGGACTCACAGGTACAATGAGCAGTTCTTC
14,TRBJ2-5,TRBV28,-,-,CASSRVGRGETQYF,TGTGCCAGCAGTCGCGTCGGACGGGGAGAGACCCAGTACTTC
15,TRBJ1-1,TRBV9,-,-,CASSVDPVMNTEAFF,TGTGCCAGCAGCGTAGATCCAGTTATGAACACTGAAGCTTTCTTT
14,TRBJ2-2,TRBV6-5,-,-,CASSPYESTGELFF,TGTGCCAGCAGCCCGTACGAGAGCACCGGGGAGCTGTTTTTT
14,TRBJ2-1,TRBV4-1,TRBD2,once,CASSPGTSGSNQFF,TGCGCCAGCAGCCCTGGGACTAGCGGGAGTAACCAGTTCTTC
15,TRBJ2-1,TRBV13,-,once,CASSFREAGDNEQFF,TGTGCCAGCAGCTTCCGTGAAGCGGGCGACAATGAGCAGTTCTTC
16,TRBJ2-1,TRBV27,-,-,CASSLDGTALLNEQFF,TGTGCCAGCAGTTTGGACGGGACCGCACTACTCAATGAGCAGTTCTTC
11,TRBJ1-2,TRBV20-1,-,-,CSARDVQPDTF,TGCAGTGCTAGAGACGTGCAGCCTGATACCTTC
14,TRBJ2-7,TRBV4-3,-,-,CASSHGLGPLEQYF,TGCGCCAGCAGCCACGGACTGGGGCCCCTCGAGCAGTACTTC
12,TRBJ2-7,TRBV6-1,-,-,CASTYRSGEQYF,TGTGCCAGCACCTACCGCTCCGGCGAGCAGTACTTC
14,TRBJ1-1,TRBV5-1,-,-,CASSYLGENTEAFF,TGCGCCAGCAGCTACTTGGGAGAAAACACTGAAGCTTTCTTT
15,TRBJ2-5,TRBV15,-,-,CATSRDWEGDQTQYF,TGTGCCACCAGCAGAGATTGGGAAGGGGACCAGACCCAGTACTTC
16,TRBJ2-5,TRBV7-6,-,-,CASSLALPAGQETQYF,TGTGCCAGCAGCTTAGCGCTACCGGCAGGCCAAGAGACCCAGTACTTC
15,TRBJ2-7,TRBV14,TRBD2,-,CASSHTAGGSYEQYF,TGTGCCAGCAGCCATACAGCGGGAGGCTCCTACGAGCAGTACTTC
13,TRBJ1-6,TRBV10-3,-,-,CAISEAVNSPLHF,TGTGCCATCAGTGAGGCGGTAAATTCACCCCTCCACTTT
14,TRBJ2-3,TRBV6-5,-,-,CASISMGGAATQYF,TGTGCCAGCATCTCCATGGGGGGGGCCGCCACGCAGTATTTT
14,TRBJ2-1,TRBV27,-,-,CASSLHPLSGEQFF,TGTGCCAGCAGTCTACACCCCCTGAGTGGTGAGCAGTTCTTC
15,TRBJ2-4,TRBV6-6,-,-,CASSRPDGAKNIQYF,TGTGCCAGCAGTCGGCCCGACGGAGCCAAAAACATTCAGTACTTC
17,TRBJ1-5,TRBV9,-,-,CASSVGWGDYSNQPQHF,TGTGCCAGCAGCGTAGGTTGGGGCGACTATAGCAATCAGCCCCAGCATTTT